The sequence of this TCR beta chain was determined in a study of breast tumors, draining lymph nodes, adjacent tissues (dated by TCRdb to 2016 to 2017). For the wider study: The study compared TCR beta repertoires across tumor, adjacent nontumor tissue and axillary lymph nodes from breast cancer patients. The study was designed to assess the relationships and possible T-cell exchange between tumor, surrounding tissue and draining lymph node repertoires in human breast cancer. Study-level results and caveats: The data were considered consistent with the idea that most tumor T cells come from the lymph node and then expand in tumor tissue. The similarity between tumor and nontumor tissue repertoires was significantly greater in luminal-like breast cancer than in basal-like breast cancer. The conclusion that tumor T cells originate in lymph nodes was presented as consistent with a hypothesis rather than as directly demonstrated. Tumor T-cell repertoires showed less diversity than lymph node repertoires and more diversity than nontumor tissue repertoires, and tumor T-cell repertoires showed preferential V and J gene usage.

For sequencing, an Illumina HiSeq 2000 was employed. Multiplex PCR amplification was used to generate the TCR beta chain libraries. High-throughput sequencing was used to analyze the amplified TCR beta chain products. TCRdb's own reprocessing of the public reads used fastp at Q25 and MiXCR and kept productive beta chains. Records with the same CDR3 protein are collapsed into one entry carrying the most frequent genes and DNA. Present in this sample are about 63,000 distinct CDR3 sequences, roughly 57% of which were seen just once. Around 20% of the sample is in the top ten clones. Inclusive of the bounding cysteine and phenylalanine, the CDR3 is 13 residues long. Kept here is only the CDR3 DNA, which spans 39 bases and is read in frame from base 1. The germline V gene supplies CDR1 SQVTM and CDR2 ANQGSEA. Trimming costs V 5 bases and J 1 base, and their ends lie 11 bases apart. This clonotype was seen ten or more times. Which antigen it targets is not known. No base quality values were provided; no much bigger clone lies one nucleotide off.

The V and J segments used are TRBV29-1 and TRBJ1-1, with the D gene not clear enough to name. This TCR was sampled from a female donor with breast cancer. Some clones in this sample may be carry-over from other donors' samples. The specimen sequenced was breast tumor tissue. The CDR3 reads CSVFRTGNTEAFF. The nucleotide sequence is given as TGCAGCGTTTTCCGGACGGGGAACACTGAAGCTTTCTTT.